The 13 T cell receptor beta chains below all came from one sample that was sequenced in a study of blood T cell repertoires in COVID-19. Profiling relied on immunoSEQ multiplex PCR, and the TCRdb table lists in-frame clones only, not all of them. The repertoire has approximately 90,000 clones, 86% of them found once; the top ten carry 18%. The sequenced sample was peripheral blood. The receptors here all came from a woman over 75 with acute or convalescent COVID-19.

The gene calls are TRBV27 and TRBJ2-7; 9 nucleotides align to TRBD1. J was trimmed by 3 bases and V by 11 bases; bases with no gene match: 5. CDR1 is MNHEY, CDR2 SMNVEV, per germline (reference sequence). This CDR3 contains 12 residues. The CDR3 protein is CAPGQGHYEQYF. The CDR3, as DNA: TGTGCCCCGGGACAGGGCCACTACGAGCAGTACTTC.

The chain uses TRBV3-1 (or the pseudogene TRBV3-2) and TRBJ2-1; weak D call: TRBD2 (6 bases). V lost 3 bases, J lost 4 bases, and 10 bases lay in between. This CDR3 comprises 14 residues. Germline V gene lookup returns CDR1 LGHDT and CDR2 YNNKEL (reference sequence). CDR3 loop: CASSQELAYNEQFF. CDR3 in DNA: TGTGCCAGCAGCCAGGAACTAGCTTACAATGAGCAGTTCTTC.

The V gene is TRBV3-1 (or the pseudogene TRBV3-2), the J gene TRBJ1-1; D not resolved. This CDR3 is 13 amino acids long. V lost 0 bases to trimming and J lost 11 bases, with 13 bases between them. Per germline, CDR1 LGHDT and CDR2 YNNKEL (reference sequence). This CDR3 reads CASSQDLEGLAFF. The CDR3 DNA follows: TGTGCCAGCAGCCAAGATCTAGAGGGATTGGCTTTCTTT.

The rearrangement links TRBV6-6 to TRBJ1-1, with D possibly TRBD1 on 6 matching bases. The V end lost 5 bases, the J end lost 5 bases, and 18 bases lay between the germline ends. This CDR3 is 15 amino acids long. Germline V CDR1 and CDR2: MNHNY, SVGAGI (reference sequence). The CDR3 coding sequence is TGTGCCAGCAGTAACCCATTCGCCACAGGGACTGAAGCTTTCTTT. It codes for CASSNPFATGTEAFF.

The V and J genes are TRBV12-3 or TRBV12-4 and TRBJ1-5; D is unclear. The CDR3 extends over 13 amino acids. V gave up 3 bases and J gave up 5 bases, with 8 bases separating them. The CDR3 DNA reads TGTGCCAGCAGTTTCGACGGGTATCAGCCCCAGCATTTT. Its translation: CASSFDGYQPQHF.

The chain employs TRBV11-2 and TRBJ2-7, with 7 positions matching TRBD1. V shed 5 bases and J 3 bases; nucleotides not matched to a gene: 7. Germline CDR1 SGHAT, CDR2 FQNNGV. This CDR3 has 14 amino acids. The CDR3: CASSRTGVFYEQYF. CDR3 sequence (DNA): TGTGCCAGCAGCCGGACAGGTGTCTTCTACGAGCAGTACTTC.

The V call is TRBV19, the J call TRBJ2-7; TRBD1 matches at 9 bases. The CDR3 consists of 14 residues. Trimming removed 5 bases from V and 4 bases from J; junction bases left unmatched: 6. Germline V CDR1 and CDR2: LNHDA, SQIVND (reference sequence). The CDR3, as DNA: TGTGCCAGTAGTCTTGGACAGGGGTCGTACGAGCAGTACTTC. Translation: CASSLGQGSYEQYF.

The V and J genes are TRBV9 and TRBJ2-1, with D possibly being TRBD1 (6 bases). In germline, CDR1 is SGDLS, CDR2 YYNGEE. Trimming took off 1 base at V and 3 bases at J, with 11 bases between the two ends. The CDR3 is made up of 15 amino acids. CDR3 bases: TGTGCCAGCAGCGTAATCGGACAGTTCTACAATGAGCAGTTCTTC. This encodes CASSVIGQFYNEQFF.

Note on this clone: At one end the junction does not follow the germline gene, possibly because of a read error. The DNA of the CDR3 is TGTGCCAGCCGAGGACTAGCGGGGGGCAAAAACATTCAGTACTTT. It translates to CASRGLAGGKNIQYF. This chain links TRBV27 with TRBJ2-4, with TRBD2 identical over 14 bases. CDR3 length equals 15 residues. In germline, CDR1 is MNHEY, CDR2 SMNVEV (reference sequence).

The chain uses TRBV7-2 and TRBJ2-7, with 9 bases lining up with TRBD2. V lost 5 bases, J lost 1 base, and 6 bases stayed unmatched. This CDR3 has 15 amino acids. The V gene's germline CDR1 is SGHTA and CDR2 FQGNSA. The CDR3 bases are TGTGCCAGCAGCGCGAGCGGGGGGCTTTCCTACGAGCAGTACTTC. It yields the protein CASSASGGLSYEQYF.

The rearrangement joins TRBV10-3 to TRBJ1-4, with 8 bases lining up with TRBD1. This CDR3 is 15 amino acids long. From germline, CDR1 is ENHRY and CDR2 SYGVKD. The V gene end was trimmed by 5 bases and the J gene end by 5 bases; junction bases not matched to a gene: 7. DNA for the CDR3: TGTGCCATCAGTTCCAGGGGGCGGGGGAATGAAAAACTGTTTTTT. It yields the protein CAISSRGRGNEKLFF.

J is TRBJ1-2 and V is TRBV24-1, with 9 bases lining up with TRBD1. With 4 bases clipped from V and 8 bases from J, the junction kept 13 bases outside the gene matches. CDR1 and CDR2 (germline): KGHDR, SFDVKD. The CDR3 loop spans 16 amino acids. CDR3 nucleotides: TGTGCCACCAGTGAAACCGGGACAGGGTCGTCGGTCGGCTACACCTTC. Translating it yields CATSETGTGSSVGYTF.

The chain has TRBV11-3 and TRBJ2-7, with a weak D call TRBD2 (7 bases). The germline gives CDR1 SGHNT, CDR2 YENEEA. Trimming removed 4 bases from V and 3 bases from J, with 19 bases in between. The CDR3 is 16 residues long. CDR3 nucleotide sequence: TGTGCCAGCAGCTCCCTCCAAGGCGGGGGCCTCTACGAGCAGTACTTC. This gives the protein CASSSLQGGGLYEQYF.